This T cell receptor (beta chain) was identified during a study of memory CD4+ T cells and cytomegalovirus serostatus. Overall study: Healthy Belgian adult donors included about nine CMV-positive and 24 CMV-negative people.

The sort gate was single viable CD3+CD4+CD8-CD45RO+ cells for memory CD4+ T cells. Total CD4+ T cells were enriched by CD4 positive selection. Study-wide results and limits: Median bootstrapped AUC for CMV status was just over 0.94 originally, roughly 0.92 US-trained.

A note on this clone: What it recognizes is unknown.

This CDR3 has 15 residues. CDR1 and CDR2 (germline): SNHLY, FYNNEI. V was trimmed by 4 bases and J by 2 bases, leaving 13 bases between them. TCRdb keeps only in-frame clones here, not all; method: immunoSEQ multiplex PCR. The table includes 45,000 to 70,000 clones, more than 65% detected once. This chain connects TRBV2 to TRBJ2-3; the D gene is possibly TRBD1 (5 bases). The sequencing input was memory CD4+ T cells from blood. The TCR originated in an adult in good health and CMV-seronegative. Some clones in this sample may be carry-over from other donors' samples. For the CDR3, the DNA is TGTGCCAGCAGTGTAAGGGGATTTAACACAGATACGCAGTATTTT. This codes for CASSVRGFNTDTQYF. The variable domain in full, with the rest retrieved from reference TRBV2 and TRBJ2-3, is EPEVTQTPSHQVTQMGQEVILRCVPISNHLYFYWYRQILGQKVEFLVSFYNNEISEKSEIFDDQFSVERPDGSNFTLKIRSTKLEDSAMYFCASSVRGFNTDTQYFGPGTRLTVL.